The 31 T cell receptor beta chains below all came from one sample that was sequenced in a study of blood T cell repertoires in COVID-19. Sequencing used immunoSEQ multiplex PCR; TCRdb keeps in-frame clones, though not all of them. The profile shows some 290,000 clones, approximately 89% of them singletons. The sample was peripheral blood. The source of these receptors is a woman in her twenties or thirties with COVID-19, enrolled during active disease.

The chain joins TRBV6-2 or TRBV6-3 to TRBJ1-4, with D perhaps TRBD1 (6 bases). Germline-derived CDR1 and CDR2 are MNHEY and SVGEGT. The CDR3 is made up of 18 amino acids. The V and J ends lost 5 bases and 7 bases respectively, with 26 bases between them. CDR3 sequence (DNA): TGTGCCAGCAGTCCATATGCCGACCGAGGGGGAATAGGTGAAAAACTGTTTTTT. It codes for CASSPYADRGGIGEKLFF.

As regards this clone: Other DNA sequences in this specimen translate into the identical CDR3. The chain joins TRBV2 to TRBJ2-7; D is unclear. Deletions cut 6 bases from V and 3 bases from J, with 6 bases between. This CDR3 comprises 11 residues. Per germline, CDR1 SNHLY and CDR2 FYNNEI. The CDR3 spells CASSEYYEQYF. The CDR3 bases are TGTGCCAGCAGCGAATACTACGAGCAGTACTTC.

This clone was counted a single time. The CDR3 loop is CASSWARSPFQETQYF. The CDR3 DNA is TGTGCCAGCAGCTGGGCCAGGTCTCCCTTCCAAGAGACCCAGTACTTC. This rearrangement joins TRBV7-9 to TRBJ2-5; no clear D gene. This CDR3 is built from 16 residues. With 4 bases removed from V and 1 base from J, the gap between germline ends came to 16 bases. CDR1 is SEHNR, CDR2 FQNEAQ, per germline (reference sequence).

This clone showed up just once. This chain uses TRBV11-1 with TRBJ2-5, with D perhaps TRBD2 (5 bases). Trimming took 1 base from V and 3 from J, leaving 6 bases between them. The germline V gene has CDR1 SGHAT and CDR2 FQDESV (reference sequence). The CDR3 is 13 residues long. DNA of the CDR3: TGTGCCAGCAGCTTAGACGGGGAAGAGACCCAGTACTTC. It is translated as CASSLDGEETQYF.

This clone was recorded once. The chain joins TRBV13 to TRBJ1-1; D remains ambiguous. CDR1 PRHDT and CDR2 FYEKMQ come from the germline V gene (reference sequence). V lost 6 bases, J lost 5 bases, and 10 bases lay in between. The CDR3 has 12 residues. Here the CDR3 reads CASSTTGTEAFF. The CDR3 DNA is TGTGCCAGCAGTACGACGGGTACTGAAGCTTTCTTT. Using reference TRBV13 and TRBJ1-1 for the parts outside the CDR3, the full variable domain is AAGVIQSPRHLIKEKRETATLKCYPIPRHDTVYWYQQGPGQDPQFLISFYEKMQSDKGSIPDRFSAQQFSDYHSELNMSSLELGDSALYFCASSTTGTEAFFGQGTRLTVV.

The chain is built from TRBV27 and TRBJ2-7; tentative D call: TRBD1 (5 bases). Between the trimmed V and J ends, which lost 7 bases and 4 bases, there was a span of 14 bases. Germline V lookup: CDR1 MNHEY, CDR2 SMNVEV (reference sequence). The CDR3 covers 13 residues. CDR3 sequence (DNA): TGTGCCAGCAACTTTCAGGGTAGATACGAGCAGTACTTC. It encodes CASNFQGRYEQYF.

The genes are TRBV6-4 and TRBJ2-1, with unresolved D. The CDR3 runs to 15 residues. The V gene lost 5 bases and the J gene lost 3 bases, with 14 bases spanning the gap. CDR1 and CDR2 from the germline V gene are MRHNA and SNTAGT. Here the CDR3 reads CASSSRQALYNEQFF. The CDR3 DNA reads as TGTGCCAGCAGTTCCAGGCAGGCCCTCTACAATGAGCAGTTCTTC.

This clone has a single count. The CDR3: CASGFGGNTEAFF. CDR3 DNA sequence: TGTGCTAGTGGTTTCGGAGGGAACACTGAAGCTTTCTTT. The chain employs TRBV12-5 and TRBJ1-1, with unresolved D. The CDR3 contains 13 residues. Germline CDR1 and CDR2: LGHNT and FRNRAP. V shed 3 bases and J shed 1 base, with 6 bases lying between them.

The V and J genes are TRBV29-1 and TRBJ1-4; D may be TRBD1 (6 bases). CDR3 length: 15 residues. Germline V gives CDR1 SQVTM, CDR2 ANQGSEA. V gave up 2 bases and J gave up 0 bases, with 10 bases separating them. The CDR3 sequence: CSVEKGGSTNEKLFF. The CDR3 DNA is TGCAGCGTTGAAAAAGGGGGATCAACTAATGAAAAACTGTTTTTT.

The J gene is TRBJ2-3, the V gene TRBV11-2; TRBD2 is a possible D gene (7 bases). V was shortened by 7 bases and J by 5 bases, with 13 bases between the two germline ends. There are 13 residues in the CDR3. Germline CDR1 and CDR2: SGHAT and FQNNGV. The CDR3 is CASTRGAGDTQYF. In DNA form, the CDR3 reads TGTGCCAGCACCCGGGGGGCGGGAGATACGCAGTATTTT.

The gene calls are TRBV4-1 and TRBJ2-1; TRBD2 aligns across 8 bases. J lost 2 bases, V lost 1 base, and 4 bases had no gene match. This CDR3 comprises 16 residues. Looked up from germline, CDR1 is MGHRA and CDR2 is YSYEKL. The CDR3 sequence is CASSQGVGGAYNEQFF. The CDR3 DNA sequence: TGCGCCAGCAGCCAAGGGGTCGGGGGGGCCTACAATGAGCAGTTCTTC.

CDR3 DNA sequence: TGTGCCAGCAGTTTAAATATGGCTAGCGGGGATGTATTTGATACGCAGTATTTT. Encoded protein: CASSLNMASGDVFDTQYF. The gene calls are TRBV27 and TRBJ2-3; TRBD2 matches at 9 bases. Per germline, CDR1 MNHEY and CDR2 SMNVEV (reference sequence). The V segment lost 2 bases and the J segment 6 bases; nucleotides outside the gene matches: 15. This CDR3 region has 18 residues.

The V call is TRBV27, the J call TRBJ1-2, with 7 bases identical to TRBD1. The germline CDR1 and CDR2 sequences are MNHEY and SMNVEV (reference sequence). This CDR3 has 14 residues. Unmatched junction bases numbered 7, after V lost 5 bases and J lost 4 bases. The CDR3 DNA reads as TGTGCCAGCAGTCCCCGGACAGGCCGCTATGGCTACACCTTC. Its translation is CASSPRTGRYGYTF.

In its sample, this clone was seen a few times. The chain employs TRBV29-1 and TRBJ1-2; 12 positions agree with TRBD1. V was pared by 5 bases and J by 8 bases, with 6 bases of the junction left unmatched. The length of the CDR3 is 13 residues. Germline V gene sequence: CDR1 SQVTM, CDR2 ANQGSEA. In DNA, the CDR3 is TGCAGCGTTATGGGACAGGGGGCGAGGGGCTACACCTTC. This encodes CSVMGQGARGYTF.

The CDR3 DNA follows: TGTGCCATCAGTGAGCCGGCTTCAAATGGGCGAAGAAGTGGTACAGATACGCAGTATTTT. It specifies CAISEPASNGRRSGTDTQYF. The chain is built from TRBV10-3 and TRBJ2-3; unclear D gene. Trimming stripped 2 bases from V and 3 bases from J, with 27 bases between. There are 20 residues in the CDR3. The germline V gene encodes CDR1 ENHRY and CDR2 SYGVKD.

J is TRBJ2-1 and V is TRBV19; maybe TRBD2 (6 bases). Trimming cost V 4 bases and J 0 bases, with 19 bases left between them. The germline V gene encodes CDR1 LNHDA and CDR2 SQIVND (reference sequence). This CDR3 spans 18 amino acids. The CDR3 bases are TGTGCCAGTAGTAGGGACTTTTTCCCCGGGGGCTCCTACAATGAGCAGTTCTTC. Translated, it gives CASSRDFFPGGSYNEQFF. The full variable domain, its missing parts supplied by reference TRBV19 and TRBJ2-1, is DGGITQSPKYLFRKEGQNVTLSCEQNLNHDAMYWYRQDPGQGLRLIYYSQIVNDFQKGDIAEGYSVSREKKESFPLTVTSAQKNPTAFYLCASSRDFFPGGSYNEQFFGPGTRLTVL.

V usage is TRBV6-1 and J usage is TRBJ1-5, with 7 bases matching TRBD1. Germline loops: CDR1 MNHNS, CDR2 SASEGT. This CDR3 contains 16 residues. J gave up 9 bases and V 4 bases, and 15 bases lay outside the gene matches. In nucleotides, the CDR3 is TGTGCCAGCAGTGCGAATACTGGGGGACAGCCAGGGCCCCAGCATTTT. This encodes CASSANTGGQPGPQHF.

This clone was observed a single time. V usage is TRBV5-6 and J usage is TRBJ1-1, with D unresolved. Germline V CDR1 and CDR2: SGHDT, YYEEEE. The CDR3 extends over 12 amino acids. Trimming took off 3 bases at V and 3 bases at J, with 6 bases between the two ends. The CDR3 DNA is TGTGCCAGCAGCTACCTATACACTGAAGCTTTCTTT. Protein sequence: CASSYLYTEAFF.

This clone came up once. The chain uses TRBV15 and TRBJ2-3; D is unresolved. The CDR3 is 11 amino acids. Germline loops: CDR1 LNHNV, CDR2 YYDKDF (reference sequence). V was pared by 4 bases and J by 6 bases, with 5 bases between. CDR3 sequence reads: CATSNTDTQYF. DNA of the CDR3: TGTGCCACCAGCAACACGGATACGCAGTATTTT.

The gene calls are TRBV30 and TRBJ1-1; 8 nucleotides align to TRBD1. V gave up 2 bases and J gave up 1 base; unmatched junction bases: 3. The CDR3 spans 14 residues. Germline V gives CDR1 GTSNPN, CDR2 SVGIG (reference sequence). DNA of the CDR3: TGTGCCTGGAGTCGCAGGGGGCGGAACACTGAAGCTTTCTTT. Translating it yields CAWSRRGRNTEAFF. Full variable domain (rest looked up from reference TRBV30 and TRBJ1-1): SQTIHQWPATLVQPVGSPLSLECTVEGTSNPNLYWYRQAAGRGLQLLFYSVGIGQISSEVPQNLSASRPQDRQFILSSKKLLLSDSGFYLCAWSRRGRNTEAFFGQGTRLTVV.

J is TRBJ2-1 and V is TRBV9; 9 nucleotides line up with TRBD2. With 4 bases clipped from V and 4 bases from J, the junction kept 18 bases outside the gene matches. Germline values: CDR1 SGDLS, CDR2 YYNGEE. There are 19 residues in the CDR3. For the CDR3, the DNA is TGTGCCAGCAGCCCCCGGGGGGCGGGGGGGCCGGAGAAGTACAATGAGCAGTTCTTC. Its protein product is CASSPRGAGGPEKYNEQFF.

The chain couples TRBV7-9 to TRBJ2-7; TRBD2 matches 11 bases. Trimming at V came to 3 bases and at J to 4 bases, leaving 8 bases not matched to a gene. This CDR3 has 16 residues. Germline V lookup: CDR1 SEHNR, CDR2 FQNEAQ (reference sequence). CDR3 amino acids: CASSFTSGRGGYEQYF. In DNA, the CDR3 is TGTGCCAGCAGCTTTACTAGCGGGAGAGGCGGGTACGAGCAGTACTTC.

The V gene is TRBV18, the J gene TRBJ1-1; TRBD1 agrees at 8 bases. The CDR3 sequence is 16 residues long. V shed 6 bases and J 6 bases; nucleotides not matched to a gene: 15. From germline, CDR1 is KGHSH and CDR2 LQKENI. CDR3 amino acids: CASSSSAGQGSSEAFF. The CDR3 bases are TGTGCCAGCTCCAGTTCAGCTGGACAGGGATCATCTGAAGCTTTCTTT.

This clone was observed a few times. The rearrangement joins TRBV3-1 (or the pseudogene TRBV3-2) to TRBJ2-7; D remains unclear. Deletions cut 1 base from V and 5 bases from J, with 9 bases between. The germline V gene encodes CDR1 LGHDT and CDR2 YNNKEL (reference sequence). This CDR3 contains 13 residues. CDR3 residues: CASSQGSADEQYF. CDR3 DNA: TGTGCCAGCAGCCAAGGAAGCGCGGACGAGCAGTACTTC.

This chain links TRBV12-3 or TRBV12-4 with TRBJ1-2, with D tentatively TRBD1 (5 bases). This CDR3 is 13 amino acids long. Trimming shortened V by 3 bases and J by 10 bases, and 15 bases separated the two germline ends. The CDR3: CASSFGQGMTYTF. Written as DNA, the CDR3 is TGTGCCAGCAGTTTTGGGCAGGGCATGACCTACACCTTC.

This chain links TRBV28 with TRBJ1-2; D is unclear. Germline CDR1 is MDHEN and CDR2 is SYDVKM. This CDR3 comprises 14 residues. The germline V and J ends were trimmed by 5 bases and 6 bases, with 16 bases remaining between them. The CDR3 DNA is TGTGCCAGCAGTCCAATAGTCCTCCGCGATGGCTACACCTTC. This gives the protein CASSPIVLRDGYTF.

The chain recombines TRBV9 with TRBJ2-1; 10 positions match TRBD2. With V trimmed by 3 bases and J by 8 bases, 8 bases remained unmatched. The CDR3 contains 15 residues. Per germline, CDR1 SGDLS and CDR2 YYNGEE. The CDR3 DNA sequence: TGTGCCAGCAGCGCGAGCGGGGGGGCCGTCCATGAGCAGTTCTTC. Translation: CASSASGGAVHEQFF.

The CDR3 DNA sequence: TGTGCCAGCAGCTTGGATACCCCAGTCTCTGGAAACACCATATATTTT. Amino acid sequence: CASSLDTPVSGNTIYF. The rearrangement uses TRBV5-4 and TRBJ1-3; D gene unclear. The CDR3 runs to 16 residues. The V gene lost 0 bases and the J gene lost 0 bases, with 10 bases spanning the gap. Per the germline V gene, CDR1 is SGHNT and CDR2 is YYREEE (reference sequence).

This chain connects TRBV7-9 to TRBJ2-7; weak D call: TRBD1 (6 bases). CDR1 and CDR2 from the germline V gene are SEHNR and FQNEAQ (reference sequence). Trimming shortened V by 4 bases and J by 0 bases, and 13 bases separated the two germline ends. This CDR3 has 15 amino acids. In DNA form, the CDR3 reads TGTGCCAGCAGCTCCAGGGGCCACAGCTCCTACGAGCAGTACTTC. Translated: CASSSRGHSSYEQYF.

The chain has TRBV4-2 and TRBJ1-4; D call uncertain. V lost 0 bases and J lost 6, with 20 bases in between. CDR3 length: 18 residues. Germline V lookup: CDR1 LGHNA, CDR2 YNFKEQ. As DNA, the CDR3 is TGTGCCAGCAGCCAAGATCTTTCCCTTGCCGGGTGGGATGAAAAACTGTTTTTT. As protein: CASSQDLSLAGWDEKLFF.

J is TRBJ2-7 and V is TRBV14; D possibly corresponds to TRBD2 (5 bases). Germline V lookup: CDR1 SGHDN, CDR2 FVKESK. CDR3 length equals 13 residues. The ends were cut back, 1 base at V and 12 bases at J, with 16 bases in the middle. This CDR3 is CASSQGNFRRTYF. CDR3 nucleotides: TGTGCCAGCAGCCAAGGGAATTTCAGGAGGACGTACTTC.